The next 31 T cell receptor beta chains were all read from a single sample in a study of cytomegalovirus exposure and HLA in healthy donors. 13 Jbeta primers and 60 Vbeta primers were used for the PCR. Assay used: immunoSEQ multiplex PCR; TCRdb lists only in-frame clones, some missing. The repertoire has 150,000 or so clones, more than 65% of them found once; the top ten carry around 6.1%. Sequences were obtained from PBMCs. The receptors derive from a young man in good health and CMV-seropositive.

The chain couples TRBV27 to TRBJ2-6; D is uncertain. The CDR3 extends over 14 amino acids. Trimming pared 4 bases from V and 0 bases from J, leaving 4 bases between. Germline V lookup: CDR1 MNHEY, CDR2 SMNVEV (reference sequence). CDR3 protein: CASSSISGANVLTF. The CDR3 DNA sequence: TGTGCCAGCAGTTCCATCTCTGGGGCCAACGTCCTGACTTTC.

The V and J genes are TRBV28 and TRBJ2-5; TRBD2 matches 7 bases. CDR1 MDHEN and CDR2 SYDVKM come from the germline V gene. With 4 bases clipped from V and 4 bases from J, the junction kept 6 bases outside the gene matches. CDR3 length equals 14 residues. DNA of the CDR3: TGTGCCAGCAGTTCCCTGGCGGGAGTAGAGACCCAGTACTTC. This translates into CASSSLAGVETQYF.

The chain joins TRBV28 to TRBJ2-5, with D possibly matching TRBD2 (6 bases). The CDR3 covers 13 residues. Trimming stripped 8 bases from V and 5 bases from J, with 15 bases between. Looked up from germline, CDR1 is MDHEN and CDR2 is SYDVKM. Here the CDR3 reads CASARGSRETQYF. The CDR3, as DNA: TGTGCCAGCGCTCGGGGGTCCCGGGAGACCCAGTACTTC.

For the CDR3, the DNA is TGTGCCAGCAGCACTCGACAGGGGGCGAATTCACCCCTCCACTTT. It is translated as CASSTRQGANSPLHF. The gene calls are TRBV7-2 and TRBJ1-6; 10 bases fit TRBD1. This CDR3 spans 15 amino acids. V trimming: 5 bases; J trimming: 7 bases; junction bases outside the gene matches: 5. From germline, CDR1 is SGHTA and CDR2 FQGNSA.

This chain uses TRBV11-2 with TRBJ1-1; D is unresolved. CDR1 is SGHAT and CDR2 is FQNNGV in the germline V gene. The CDR3 has 13 residues. V lost 3 bases, J lost 1 base, and 6 bases lay in between. The CDR3 DNA follows: TGTGCCAGCAGCTTCCCAGGGAACACTGAAGCTTTCTTT. It specifies CASSFPGNTEAFF.

This chain connects TRBV5-6 to TRBJ2-7; D not certain. V dropped 2 bases and J dropped 3 bases, with 15 bases sitting between them. The CDR3 loop spans 15 amino acids. Per the germline V gene, CDR1 is SGHDT and CDR2 is YYEEEE. For the CDR3, the DNA is TGTGCCAGCAGCTTCGGAGTCGACGGATACTACGAGCAGTACTTC. This encodes CASSFGVDGYYEQYF.

CDR3 amino acids: CASSIQGPSTNEKLFF. Here the CDR3 DNA reads TGCGCCAGCAGCATACAGGGCCCGTCAACTAATGAAAAACTGTTTTTT. This sequence joins TRBV5-1 and TRBJ1-4, with D maybe TRBD1 (6 bases). This CDR3 region has 16 residues. Germline V gene data show CDR1 as SGHRS and CDR2 as YFSETQ. V was pared by 4 bases and J by 0 bases, with 13 bases between.

V and J are TRBV5-1 and TRBJ1-6; D may be TRBD1 (6 bases). This CDR3 region has 18 residues. Germline-derived CDR1 and CDR2 are SGHRS and YFSETQ. Trimming stripped 3 bases from V and 0 bases from J, with 16 bases between. The CDR3 spells CASSSKTGPISYNSPLHF. CDR3 DNA: TGCGCCAGCAGCTCCAAGACAGGACCTATCTCCTATAATTCACCCCTCCACTTT.

The chain uses TRBV6-6 and TRBJ2-3; TRBD2 matches at 9 bases. The CDR3 has 13 amino acids. The V segment lost 8 bases and the J segment 3 bases; nucleotides outside the gene matches: 3. CDR1 and CDR2 from the germline V gene are MNHNY and SVGAGI (reference sequence). DNA of the CDR3: TGTGCCAGCGTGAGCGGGGGGACAGATACGCAGTATTTT. It specifies CASVSGGTDTQYF.

V and J are TRBV6-1 and TRBJ2-5, with TRBD1 as a possible D gene (6 bases). Trimming took 8 bases from V and 3 from J, leaving 16 bases between them. CDR3 length: 14 amino acids. In germline, CDR1 is MNHNS, CDR2 SASEGT. The CDR3 bases are TGTGCCAGCGAGTCTGGGGGCGCAGAAGAGACCCAGTACTTC. Translated: CASESGGAEETQYF.

V and J are TRBV18 and TRBJ1-1; weak D call: TRBD1 (6 bases). Germline CDR1 is KGHSH and CDR2 is LQKENI. The CDR3 is made up of 15 amino acids. V dropped 4 bases and J dropped 0 bases, with 12 bases sitting between them. CDR3 nucleotides: TGTGCCAGCTCACGACCGACAGGAGTGAACACTGAAGCTTTCTTT. Protein: CASSRPTGVNTEAFF.

The chain employs TRBV7-2 and TRBJ1-5, with D unresolved. Germline lookup yields CDR1 SGHTA and CDR2 FQGNSA. The CDR3 loop spans 13 amino acids. Trimming cost V 1 base and J 6 bases, with 7 bases left between them. CDR3 nucleotide sequence: TGTGCCAGCAGCTTAGATAACAGTCAGCCCCAGCATTTT. It codes for CASSLDNSQPQHF.

V and J are TRBV12-2 and TRBJ2-3; TRBD1, the D gene given by the table, was not confirmed from the DNA. TRBV12-2 is a listed pseudogene. The CDR3 is made up of 19 amino acids. The CDR3 is CASRLEQGWRGVSTDTQYF. The CDR3 DNA follows: TGTGCAAGTCGCTTAGAACAGGGGTGGAGAGGGGTTAGCACAGATACGCAGTATTTT.

The CDR3 DNA is TGTGCCAGCAGTAGGGACATAGAATCCTACGAGCAGTACTTC. Its translation: CASSRDIESYEQYF. The gene calls are TRBV28 and TRBJ2-7, with D possibly TRBD1 on 6 matching bases. V was pared by 5 bases and J by 1 base, with 12 bases between. Germline-derived CDR1 and CDR2 are MDHEN and SYDVKM. There are 14 residues in the CDR3.

The chain recombines TRBV7-6 with TRBJ2-1; TRBD1 aligns across 9 bases. Per the germline V gene, CDR1 is SGHVS and CDR2 is FNYEAQ. The CDR3 has 15 residues. After removal of 5 bases from V and 4 bases from J, the junction contained 6 bases not matched to a gene. CDR3 sequence: CASSPYRGLYNEQFF. The CDR3 DNA sequence: TGTGCCAGCAGCCCCTACAGGGGGCTTTACAATGAGCAGTTCTTC.

The chain is built from TRBV19 and TRBJ2-1, with 12 bases aligning to TRBD2. V shed 5 bases and J 4 bases; nucleotides not matched to a gene: 3. This CDR3 has 15 amino acids. Germline CDR1 is LNHDA and CDR2 is SQIVND (reference sequence). The CDR3 sequence is CASSATSGRYNEQFF. The CDR3 DNA sequence: TGTGCCAGTAGTGCCACTAGCGGGAGGTACAATGAGCAGTTCTTC.

V gene TRBV6-4 combines with J gene TRBJ2-1; 13 nucleotides match TRBD2. CDR1 is MRHNA and CDR2 is SNTAGT in the germline V gene. Trimming cost V 0 bases and J 4 bases; bases outside gene matches: 9. The CDR3 spans 19 residues. The CDR3 coding sequence is TGTGCCAGCAGTGACTCGAGTAGACTAGCGGGAGGAGGATACAATGAGCAGTTCTTC. It codes for CASSDSSRLAGGGYNEQFF.

The chain combines TRBV28 with TRBJ1-1, with no clear D. Germline V CDR1 and CDR2: MDHEN, SYDVKM. The V end lost 6 bases, the J end lost 0 bases, and 5 bases lay between the germline ends. This CDR3 is 12 amino acids long. This CDR3 is CASRTVNTEAFF. The CDR3, as DNA: TGTGCCAGCAGAACTGTGAACACTGAAGCTTTCTTT.

This clone is a singleton in its sample. The chain combines TRBV5-1 with TRBJ2-1; possible D gene TRBD2, 6 bases. Germline V CDR1 and CDR2: SGHRS, YFSETQ. This CDR3 comprises 16 residues. Trimming shortened V by 0 bases and J by 5 bases, and 15 bases separated the two germline ends. The CDR3 bases are TGCGCCAGCAGCTTGGGGGTCGGGAGTGGGCACAATGAGCAGTTCTTC. Translating it yields CASSLGVGSGHNEQFF.

The rearrangement joins TRBV19 to TRBJ1-2, with D unclear. CDR1 and CDR2 (germline): LNHDA, SQIVND (reference sequence). V was clipped by 5 bases and J by 0 bases, with 7 bases between them. The CDR3 runs to 13 residues. The CDR3 DNA reads as TGTGCCAGTAGTTCCAGTTCTAACTATGGCTACACCTTC. It specifies CASSSSSNYGYTF.

The chain couples TRBV30 to TRBJ2-2; perhaps TRBD1 as D (5 bases). This CDR3 is built from 11 residues. CDR1 and CDR2 from the germline V gene are GTSNPN and SVGIG (reference sequence). V gave up 2 bases and J gave up 8 bases, with 6 bases separating them. CDR3 residues: CAWSPGGELFF. Written as DNA, the CDR3 is TGTGCCTGGAGTCCAGGGGGGGAGCTGTTTTTT.

This sequence joins TRBV27 and TRBJ2-3, with 9 bases matching TRBD2. From germline, CDR1 is MNHEY and CDR2 SMNVEV (reference sequence). The CDR3 totals 17 residues. With V trimmed by 6 bases and J by 1 base, 11 bases remained unmatched. CDR3 in DNA: TGTGCCAGCAGCCAGGACTCAATAGCGGGGGGCACAGATACGCAGTATTTT. Protein: CASSQDSIAGGTDTQYF.

V is TRBV25-1 and J is TRBJ2-7, with D perhaps matching TRBD1 (5 bases). The CDR3 contains 14 residues. V was clipped by 2 bases and J by 3 bases, with 11 bases between them. CDR1 and CDR2 (germline): MGHDK, SYGVNS. The CDR3 loop reads CASSELDTGYEQYF. The CDR3 region has the DNA TGTGCCAGCAGTGAACTGGACACCGGCTACGAGCAGTACTTC.

V is TRBV28 and J is TRBJ2-2, with 8 bases lining up with TRBD2. Unmatched junction bases numbered 8, after V lost 1 base and J lost 4 bases. The germline CDR1 and CDR2 sequences are MDHEN and SYDVKM. There are 17 residues in the CDR3. The CDR3 here is CASSLSGSGKGTGELFF. DNA of the CDR3: TGTGCCAGCAGTTTATCGGGTAGCGGGAAAGGCACCGGGGAGCTGTTTTTT.

This chain uses TRBV11-2 with TRBJ1-6, with D unclear. This CDR3 has 16 residues. In germline, CDR1 is SGHAT, CDR2 FQNNGV. V lost 5 bases and J 0 bases, leaving 11 bases between the germline ends. The CDR3 spells CASSATPSSYNSPLHF. In DNA, the CDR3 is TGTGCCAGCAGCGCGACACCGAGCTCCTATAATTCACCCCTCCACTTT. The full variable domain, rest sourced from reference TRBV11-2 and TRBJ1-6, is EAGVAQSPRYKIIEKRQSVAFWCNPISGHATLYWYQQILGQGPKLLIQFQNNGVVDDSQLPKDRFSAERLKGVDSTLKIQPAKLEDSAVYLCASSATPSSYNSPLHFGNGTRLTVT.

The chain employs TRBV6-5 and TRBJ2-6, with D possibly TRBD1 on 6 matching bases. The CDR3 is 15 amino acids. Germline lookup yields CDR1 MNHEY and CDR2 SVGAGI. V lost 7 bases and J lost 0, with 10 bases in between. CDR3 residues: CASNTDSSGANVLTF. The CDR3 coding sequence is TGTGCCAGCAATACGGACAGCTCTGGGGCCAACGTCCTGACTTTC.

The rearrangement links TRBV5-1 to TRBJ2-3; 8 nucleotides match TRBD1. CDR1 is SGHRS and CDR2 is YFSETQ in the germline V gene. This CDR3 comprises 16 residues. The V and J ends lost 4 bases and 2 bases, in that order; junction bases with no gene match: 9. The CDR3 spells CASSPGDRTTTDTQYF. DNA for the CDR3: TGCGCCAGCAGCCCAGGGGACAGGACAACCACAGATACGCAGTATTTT.

The chain employs TRBV11-2 and TRBJ2-1; TRBD1 matches 8 bases. There are 15 residues in the CDR3. Germline CDR1 reads SGHAT; CDR2 reads FQNNGV. V gave up 3 bases and J gave up 2 bases; unmatched junction bases: 3. In DNA form, the CDR3 reads TGTGCCAGCAGCTTCGGACAGGGAGCCTACAATGAGCAGTTCTTC. Translating it yields CASSFGQGAYNEQFF.

The chain carries TRBV28 and TRBJ1-4, with D tentatively TRBD1 (5 bases). Germline V gene sequence: CDR1 MDHEN, CDR2 SYDVKM. The CDR3 has 14 amino acids. V lost 6 bases, J lost 7 bases, and 15 bases lay in between. As DNA, the CDR3 is TGTGCCAGCAGCCGGGGCGGGGGAGGTGAAAAACTGTTTTTT. This sequence encodes CASSRGGGGEKLFF.

The chain recombines TRBV30 with TRBJ2-7, with D unclear. Per the germline V gene, CDR1 is GTSNPN and CDR2 is SVGIG (reference sequence). This CDR3 has 12 residues. V dropped 0 bases and J dropped 10 bases, with 13 bases sitting between them. CDR3 sequence reads: CAWSVGPSAQYF. The CDR3 DNA is TGTGCCTGGAGTGTGGGCCCCTCCGCTCAGTACTTC.

The chain combines TRBV4-3 with TRBJ1-2, with D possibly TRBD1 on 6 matching bases. V shed 4 bases and J shed 2 bases, with 11 bases lying between them. This CDR3 contains 14 residues. Germline V gene data show CDR1 as LGHNA and CDR2 as YSLEER. The CDR3 region has the DNA TGCGCCAGCAGCCCAAACAGGGCGAACTATGGCTACACCTTC. Translating it yields CASSPNRANYGYTF.